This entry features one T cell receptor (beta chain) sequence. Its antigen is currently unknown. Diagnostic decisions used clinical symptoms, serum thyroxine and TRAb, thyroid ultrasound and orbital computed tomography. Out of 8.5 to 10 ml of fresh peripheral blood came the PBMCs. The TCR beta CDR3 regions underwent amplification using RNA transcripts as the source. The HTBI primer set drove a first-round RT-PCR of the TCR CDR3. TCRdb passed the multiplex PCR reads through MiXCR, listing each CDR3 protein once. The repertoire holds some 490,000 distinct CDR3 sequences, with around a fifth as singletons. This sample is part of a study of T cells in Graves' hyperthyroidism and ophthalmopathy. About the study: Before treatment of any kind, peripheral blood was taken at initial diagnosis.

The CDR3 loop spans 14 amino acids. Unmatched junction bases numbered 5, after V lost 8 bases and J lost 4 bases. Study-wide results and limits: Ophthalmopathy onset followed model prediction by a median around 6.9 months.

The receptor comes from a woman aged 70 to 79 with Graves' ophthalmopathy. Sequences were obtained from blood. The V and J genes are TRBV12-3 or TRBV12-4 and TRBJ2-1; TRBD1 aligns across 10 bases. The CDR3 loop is CASFSGQGYNEQFF. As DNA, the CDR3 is TGTGCCAGCTTCTCGGGACAGGGGTACAATGAGCAGTTCTTC.